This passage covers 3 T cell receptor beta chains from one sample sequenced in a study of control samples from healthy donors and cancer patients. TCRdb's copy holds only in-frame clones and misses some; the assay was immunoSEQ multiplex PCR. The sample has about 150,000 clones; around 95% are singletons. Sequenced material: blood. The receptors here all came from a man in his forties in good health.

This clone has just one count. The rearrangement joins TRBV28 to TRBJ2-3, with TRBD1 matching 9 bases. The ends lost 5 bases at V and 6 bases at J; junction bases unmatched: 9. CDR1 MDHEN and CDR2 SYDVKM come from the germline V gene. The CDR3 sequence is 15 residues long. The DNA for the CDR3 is TGTGCCAGCAGTGCTACAGGGGGCATTATGGATACGCAGTATTTT. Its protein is CASSATGGIMDTQYF.

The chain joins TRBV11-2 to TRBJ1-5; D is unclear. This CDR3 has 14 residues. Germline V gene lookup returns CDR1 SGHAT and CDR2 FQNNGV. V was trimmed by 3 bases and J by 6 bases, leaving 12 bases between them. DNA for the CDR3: TGTGCCAGCAGCTTTGAACTAGGTGGTCAGCCCCAGCATTTT. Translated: CASSFELGGQPQHF.

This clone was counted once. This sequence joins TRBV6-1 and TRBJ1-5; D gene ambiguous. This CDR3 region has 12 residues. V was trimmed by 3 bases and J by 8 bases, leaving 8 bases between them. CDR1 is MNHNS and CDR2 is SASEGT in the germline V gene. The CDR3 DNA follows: TGTGCCAGCAGTGACATTCCAAAGCCCCAGCATTTT. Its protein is CASSDIPKPQHF.